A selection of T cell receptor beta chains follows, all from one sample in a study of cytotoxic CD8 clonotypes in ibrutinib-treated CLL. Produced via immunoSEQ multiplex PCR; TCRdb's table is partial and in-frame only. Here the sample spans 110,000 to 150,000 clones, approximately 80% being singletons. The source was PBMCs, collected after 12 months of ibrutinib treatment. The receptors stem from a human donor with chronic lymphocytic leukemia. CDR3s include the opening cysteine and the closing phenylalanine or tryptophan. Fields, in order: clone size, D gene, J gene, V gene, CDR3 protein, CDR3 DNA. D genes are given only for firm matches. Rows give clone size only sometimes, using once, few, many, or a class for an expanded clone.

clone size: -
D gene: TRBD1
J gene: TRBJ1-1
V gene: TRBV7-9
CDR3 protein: CASSRGTASPNTEAFF
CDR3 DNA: TGTGCCAGCAGCAGAGGGACAGCGAGTCCGAACACTGAAGCTTTCTTT

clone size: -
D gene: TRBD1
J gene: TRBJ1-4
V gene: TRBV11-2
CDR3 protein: CASSFTGVNEKLFF
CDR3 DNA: TGTGCCAGCAGCTTCACAGGGGTCAATGAAAAACTGTTTTTT

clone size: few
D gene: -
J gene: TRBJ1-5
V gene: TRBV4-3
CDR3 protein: CASSYRRNSNQPQHF
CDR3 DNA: TGCGCCAGCAGCTATCGACGGAATAGCAATCAGCCCCAGCATTTT

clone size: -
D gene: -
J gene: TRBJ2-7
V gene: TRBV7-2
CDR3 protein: CASSSWGTQQDEQYF
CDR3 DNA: TGTGCCAGCAGCTCGTGGGGGACTCAGCAAGACGAGCAGTACTTC

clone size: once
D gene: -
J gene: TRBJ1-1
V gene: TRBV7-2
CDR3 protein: CASSLRRGTEAFF
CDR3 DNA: TGTGCCAGCAGCTTAAGACGGGGGACTGAAGCTTTCTTT

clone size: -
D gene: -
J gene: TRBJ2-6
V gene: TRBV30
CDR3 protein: CAWSRGSGANVLTF
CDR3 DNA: TGTGCCTGGAGTCGGGGGTCTGGGGCCAACGTCCTGACTTTC

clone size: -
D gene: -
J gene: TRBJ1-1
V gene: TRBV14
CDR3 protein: CASSQEMGRNTEAFF
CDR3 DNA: TGTGCCAGCAGCCAAGAGATGGGGCGGAACACTGAAGCTTTCTTT

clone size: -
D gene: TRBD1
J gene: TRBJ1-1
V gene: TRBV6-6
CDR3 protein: CASSLHQGANTEAFF
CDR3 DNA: TGTGCCAGCAGCCTACACCAGGGGGCGAACACTGAAGCTTTCTTT

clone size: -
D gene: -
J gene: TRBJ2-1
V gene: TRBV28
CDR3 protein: CAGSGTDNEQFF
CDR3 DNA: TGTGCCGGTAGCGGGACAGACAATGAGCAGTTCTTC

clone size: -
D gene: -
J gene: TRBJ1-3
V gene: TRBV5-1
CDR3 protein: CASSHRVSGNTIYF
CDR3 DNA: TGCGCCAGCAGCCACAGGGTCTCTGGAAACACCATATATTTT

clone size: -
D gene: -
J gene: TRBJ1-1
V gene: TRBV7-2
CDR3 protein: CASSIRTPMNTEAFF
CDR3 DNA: TGTGCCAGCAGCATAAGGACACCTATGAACACTGAAGCTTTCTTT

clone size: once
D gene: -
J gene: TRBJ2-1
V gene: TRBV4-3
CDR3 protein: CASSQDNPSGPYNEQFF
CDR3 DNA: TGCGCCAGCAGCCAAGATAATCCCAGCGGACCCTACAATGAGCAGTTCTTC

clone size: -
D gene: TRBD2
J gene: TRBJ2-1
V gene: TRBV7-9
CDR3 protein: CASSGRTSGSNNEQFF
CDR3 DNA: TGTGCCAGCAGCGGCCGGACTAGCGGGAGCAACAATGAGCAGTTCTTC

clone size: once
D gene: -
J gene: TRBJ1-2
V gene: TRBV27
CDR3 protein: CASSLSGGSVVYTF
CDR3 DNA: TGTGCCAGCAGTTTATCGGGGGGGTCCGTTGTCTACACCTTC

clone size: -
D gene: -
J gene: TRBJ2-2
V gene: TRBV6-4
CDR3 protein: CASSFSGTGELFF
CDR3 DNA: TGTGCCAGCTCCTTTAGCGGCACCGGGGAGCTGTTTTTT

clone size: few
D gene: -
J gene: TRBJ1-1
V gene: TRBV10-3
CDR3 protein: CAISEAEGTEAFF
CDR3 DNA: TGTGCCATCAGTGAAGCGGAAGGTACTGAAGCTTTCTTT

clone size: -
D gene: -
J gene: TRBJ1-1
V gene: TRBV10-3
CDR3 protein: CAISASGKTEAFF
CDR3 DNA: TGTGCCATCAGTGCCTCTGGGAAAACTGAAGCTTTCTTT

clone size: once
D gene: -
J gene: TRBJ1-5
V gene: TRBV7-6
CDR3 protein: CASSSGLSQPQHF
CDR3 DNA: TGTGCCAGCAGCTCCGGACTATCTCAGCCCCAGCATTTT

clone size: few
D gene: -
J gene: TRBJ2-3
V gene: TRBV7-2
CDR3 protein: CASSPRNTDTQYF
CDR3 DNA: TGTGCCAGCAGCCCGCGGAACACAGATACGCAGTATTTT

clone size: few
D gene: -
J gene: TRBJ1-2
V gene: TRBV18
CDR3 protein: CASSPQELHYGYTF
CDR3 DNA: TGTGCCAGCAGTCCTCAGGAGCTCCACTATGGCTACACCTTC

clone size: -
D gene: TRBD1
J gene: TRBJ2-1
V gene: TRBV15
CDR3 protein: CATSRGGTGGYNEQFF
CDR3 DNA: TGTGCCACCAGCAGAGGAGGGACAGGGGGTTACAATGAGCAGTTCTTC

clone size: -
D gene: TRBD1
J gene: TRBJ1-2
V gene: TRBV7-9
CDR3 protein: CASSSLRDRVGYTF
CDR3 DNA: TGTGCCAGCAGCTCACTCCGGGACAGGGTTGGCTACACCTTC

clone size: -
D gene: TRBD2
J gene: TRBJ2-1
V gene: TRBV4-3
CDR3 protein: CASSQDGTRYNEQFF
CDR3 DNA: TGCGCCAGCAGCCAAGATGGGACTAGATACAATGAGCAGTTCTTC

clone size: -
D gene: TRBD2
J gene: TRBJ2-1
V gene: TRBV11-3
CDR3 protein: CASSSKRESGNEQFF
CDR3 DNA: TGTGCCAGCAGCTCTAAGCGGGAGTCGGGCAATGAGCAGTTCTTC

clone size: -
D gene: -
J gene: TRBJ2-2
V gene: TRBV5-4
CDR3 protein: CASSAGPTNTGELFF
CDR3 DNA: TGTGCCAGCAGCGCCGGGCCGACGAACACCGGGGAGCTGTTTTTT

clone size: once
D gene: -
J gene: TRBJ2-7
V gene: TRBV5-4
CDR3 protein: CASSSLEGVGEQYF
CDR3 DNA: TGTGCCAGCAGCTCATTGGAGGGTGTGGGTGAGCAGTACTTC

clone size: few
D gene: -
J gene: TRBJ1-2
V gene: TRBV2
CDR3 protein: CASGTGYTF
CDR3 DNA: TGTGCCAGCGGGACCGGCTACACCTTC

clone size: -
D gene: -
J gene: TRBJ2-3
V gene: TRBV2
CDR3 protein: CASSETAGTDTQYF
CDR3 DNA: TGTGCCAGCAGTGAAACGGCGGGGACAGATACGCAGTATTTT

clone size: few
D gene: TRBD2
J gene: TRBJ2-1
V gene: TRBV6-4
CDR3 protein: CASSDVRGRAYNEQFF
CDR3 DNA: TGTGCCAGCAGTGATGTTCGCGGGAGGGCCTACAATGAGCAGTTCTTC

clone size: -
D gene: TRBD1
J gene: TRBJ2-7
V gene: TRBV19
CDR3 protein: CASSTRGQGGSYEQYF
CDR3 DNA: TGTGCCAGTAGTACCCGTGGACAGGGTGGATCCTACGAGCAGTACTTC

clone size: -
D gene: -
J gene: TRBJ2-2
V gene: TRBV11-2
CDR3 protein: CASSLVFGHNTGELFF
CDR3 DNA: TGTGCCAGCAGCTTAGTGTTTGGACATAACACCGGGGAGCTGTTTTTT

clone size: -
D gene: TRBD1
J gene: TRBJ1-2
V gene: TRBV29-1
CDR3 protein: CSVEDLAGGVYYGYTF
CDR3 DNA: TGCAGCGTTGAAGATTTAGCAGGGGGCGTTTACTATGGCTACACCTTC

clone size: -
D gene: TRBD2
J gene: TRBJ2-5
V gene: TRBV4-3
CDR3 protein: CASSQGLAGAGETQYF
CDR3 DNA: TGCGCCAGCAGCCAAGGACTAGCGGGAGCCGGGGAGACCCAGTACTTC

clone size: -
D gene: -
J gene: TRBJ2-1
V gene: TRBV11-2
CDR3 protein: CASSLGRYEQFF
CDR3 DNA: TGTGCCAGCAGCTTGGGTAGGTATGAGCAGTTCTTC

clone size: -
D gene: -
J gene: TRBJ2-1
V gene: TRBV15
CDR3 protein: CATSRGTSSNEQFF
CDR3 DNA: TGTGCCACCAGCAGAGGAACTAGTTCGAATGAGCAGTTCTTC

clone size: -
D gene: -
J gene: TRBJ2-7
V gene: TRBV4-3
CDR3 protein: CASSQVSPEKRAYEQYF
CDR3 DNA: TGCGCCAGCAGCCAAGTTTCGCCTGAGAAGAGGGCCTACGAGCAGTACTTC

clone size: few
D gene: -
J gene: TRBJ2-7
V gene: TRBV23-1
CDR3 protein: CASSQAGTPEQYF
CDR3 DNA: TGCGCCAGCAGTCAAGCCGGGACGCCCGAGCAGTACTTC

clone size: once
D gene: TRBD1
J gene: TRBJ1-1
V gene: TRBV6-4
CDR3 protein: CASRKGQGKGMNTEAFF
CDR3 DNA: TGTGCCAGCAGGAAAGGACAGGGAAAGGGTATGAACACTGAAGCTTTCTTT

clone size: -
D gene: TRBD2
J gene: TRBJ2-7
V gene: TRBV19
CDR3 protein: CASSSSGVAGEQYF
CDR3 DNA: TGTGCCAGTAGTTCGAGCGGGGTAGCGGGGGAGCAGTACTTC

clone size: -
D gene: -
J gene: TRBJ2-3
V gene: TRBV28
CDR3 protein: CASIRPGRQADTQYF
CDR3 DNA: TGTGCCAGCATTCGCCCGGGACGTCAGGCAGATACGCAGTATTTT

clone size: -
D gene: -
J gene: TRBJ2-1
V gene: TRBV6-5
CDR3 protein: CASSYSEIGYNEQFF
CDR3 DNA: TGTGCCAGCAGCTACTCGGAAATCGGATACAATGAGCAGTTCTTC

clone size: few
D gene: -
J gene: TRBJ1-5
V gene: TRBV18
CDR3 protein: CASSPQGSNNQPQHF
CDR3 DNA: TGTGCCAGCTCACCACAGGGAAGTAACAATCAGCCCCAGCATTTT

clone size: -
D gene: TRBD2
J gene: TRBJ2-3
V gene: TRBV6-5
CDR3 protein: CASSYSREAWNTQYF
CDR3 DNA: TGTGCCAGCAGTTACTCGCGGGAGGCCTGGAACACGCAGTATTTT

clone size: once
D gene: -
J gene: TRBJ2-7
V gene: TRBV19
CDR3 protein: CASSIRWARDYEQYF
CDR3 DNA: TGTGCCAGTAGTATACGGTGGGCTAGGGACTACGAGCAGTACTTC

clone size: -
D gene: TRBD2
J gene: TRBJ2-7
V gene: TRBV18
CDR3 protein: CASSPPLAGGAREQYF
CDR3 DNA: TGTGCCAGCTCACCACCTTTAGCGGGAGGGGCACGCGAGCAGTACTTC

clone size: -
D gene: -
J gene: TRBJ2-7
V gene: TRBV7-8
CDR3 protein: CASSRSRGAYEQYF
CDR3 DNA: TGTGCCAGCAGCCGAAGCCGGGGTGCCTACGAGCAGTACTTC

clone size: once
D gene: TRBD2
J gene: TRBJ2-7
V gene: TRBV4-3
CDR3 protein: CASSQEPLAGDEQYF
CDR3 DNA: TGCGCCAGCAGCCAAGAACCGCTAGCGGGAGACGAGCAGTACTTC

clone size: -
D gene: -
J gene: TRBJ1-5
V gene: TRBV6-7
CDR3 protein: CASSRPQGTSNQPQHF
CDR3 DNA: TGTGCCAGCAGCCGCCCACAGGGAACGAGCAATCAGCCCCAGCATTTT

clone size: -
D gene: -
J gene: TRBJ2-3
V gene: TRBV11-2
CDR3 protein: CASSVNSAASTDTQYF
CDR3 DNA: TGTGCCAGCAGCGTTAATAGCGCAGCTAGCACAGATACGCAGTATTTT

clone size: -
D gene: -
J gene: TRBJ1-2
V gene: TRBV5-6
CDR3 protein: CASSFTRGSYGYTF
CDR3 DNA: TGTGCCAGCAGCTTTACAAGGGGATCCTATGGCTACACCTTC

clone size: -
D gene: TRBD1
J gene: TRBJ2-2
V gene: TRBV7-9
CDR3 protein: CASSARDSYTGELFF
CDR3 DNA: TGTGCCAGCAGCGCCCGGGACAGCTACACCGGGGAGCTGTTTTTT